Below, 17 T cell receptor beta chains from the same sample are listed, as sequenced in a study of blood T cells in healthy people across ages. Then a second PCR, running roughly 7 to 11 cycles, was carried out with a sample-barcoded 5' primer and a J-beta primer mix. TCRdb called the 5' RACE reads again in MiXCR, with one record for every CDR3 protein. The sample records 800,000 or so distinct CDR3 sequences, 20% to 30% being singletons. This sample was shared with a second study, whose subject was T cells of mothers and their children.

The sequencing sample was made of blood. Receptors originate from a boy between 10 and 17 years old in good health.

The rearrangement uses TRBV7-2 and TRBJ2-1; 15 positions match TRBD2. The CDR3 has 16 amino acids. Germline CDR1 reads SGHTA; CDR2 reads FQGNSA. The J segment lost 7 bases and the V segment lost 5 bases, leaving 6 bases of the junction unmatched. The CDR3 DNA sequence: TGTGCCAGCAGCCGCTGGGGACTAGCGGGAGGAAATGAGCAGTTCTTC. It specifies CASSRWGLAGGNEQFF.

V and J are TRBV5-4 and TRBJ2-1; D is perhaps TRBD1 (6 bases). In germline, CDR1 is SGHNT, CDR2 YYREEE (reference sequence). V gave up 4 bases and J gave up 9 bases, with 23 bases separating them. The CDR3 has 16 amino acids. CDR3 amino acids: CASSAVASLEQGEQFF. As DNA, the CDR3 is TGTGCCAGCAGCGCCGTAGCAAGCCTTGAACAGGGTGAGCAGTTCTTC.

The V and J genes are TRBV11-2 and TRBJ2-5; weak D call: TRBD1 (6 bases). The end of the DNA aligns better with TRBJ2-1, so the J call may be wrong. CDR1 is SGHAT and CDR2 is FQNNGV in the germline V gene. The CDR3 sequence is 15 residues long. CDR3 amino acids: CASSLPGVPSNEQFF. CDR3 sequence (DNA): TGTGCCAGCAGTTTGCCAGGGGTCCCGTCCAATGAGCAGTTCTTC.

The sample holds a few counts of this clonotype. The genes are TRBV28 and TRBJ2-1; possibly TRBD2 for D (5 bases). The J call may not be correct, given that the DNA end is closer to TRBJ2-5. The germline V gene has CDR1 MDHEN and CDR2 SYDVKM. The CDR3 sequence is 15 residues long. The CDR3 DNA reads TGTGCCAGCAGCCCCGCCCCGGGAACGGGCGAGACCCAGTACTTC. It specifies CASSPAPGTGETQYF.

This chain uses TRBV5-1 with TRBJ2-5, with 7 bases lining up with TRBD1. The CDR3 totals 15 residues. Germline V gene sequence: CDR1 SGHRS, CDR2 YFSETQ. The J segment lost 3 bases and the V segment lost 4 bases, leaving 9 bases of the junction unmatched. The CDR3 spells CASSPSGTVEETQYF. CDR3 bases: TGCGCCAGCAGCCCCTCCGGGACAGTCGAAGAGACCCAGTACTTC.

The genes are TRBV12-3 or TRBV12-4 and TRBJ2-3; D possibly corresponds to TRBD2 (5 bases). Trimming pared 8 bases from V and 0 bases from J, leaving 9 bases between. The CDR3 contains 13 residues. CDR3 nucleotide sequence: TGTGCCAGCGGCAGGAGGAGCACAGATACGCAGTATTTT. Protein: CASGRRSTDTQYF.

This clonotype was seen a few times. CDR3: CAISTDLGNGYTF. For the CDR3, the DNA is TGTGCCATCAGTACGGATTTAGGAAATGGCTACACCTTC. The J gene is TRBJ1-2, the V gene TRBV10-3; D ambiguous. The CDR3 has 13 residues. Germline V CDR1 and CDR2: ENHRY, SYGVKD. Trimming stripped 5 bases from V and 6 bases from J, with 13 bases between.

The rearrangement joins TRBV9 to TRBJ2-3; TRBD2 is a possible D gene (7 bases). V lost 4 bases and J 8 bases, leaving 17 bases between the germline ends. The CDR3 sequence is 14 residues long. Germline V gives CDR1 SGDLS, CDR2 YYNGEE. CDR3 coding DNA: TGTGCCAGCAGCCCTCTAGGGGGGGGGGCTACGCAGTATTTT. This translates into CASSPLGGGATQYF.

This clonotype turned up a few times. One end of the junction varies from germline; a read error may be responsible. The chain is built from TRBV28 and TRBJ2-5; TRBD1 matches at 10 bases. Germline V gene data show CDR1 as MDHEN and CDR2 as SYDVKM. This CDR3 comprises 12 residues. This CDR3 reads CAGSLGQGPTYF. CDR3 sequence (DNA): TGTGCCGGCAGTTTGGGACAGGGGCCCACTTACTTC.

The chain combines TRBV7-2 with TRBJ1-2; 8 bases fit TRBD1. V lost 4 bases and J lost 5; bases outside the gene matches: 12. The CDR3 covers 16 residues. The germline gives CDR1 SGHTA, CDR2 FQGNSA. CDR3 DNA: TGTGCCAGCAGCTCCACAGACAGGGGACCTAGATATGGCTACACCTTC. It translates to CASSSTDRGPRYGYTF.

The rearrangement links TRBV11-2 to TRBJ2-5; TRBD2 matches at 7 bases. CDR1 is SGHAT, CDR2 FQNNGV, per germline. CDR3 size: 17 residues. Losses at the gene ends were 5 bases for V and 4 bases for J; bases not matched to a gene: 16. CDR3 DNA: TGTGCCAGCAGCGCCCGCGGGAGACTTGGCATCGGAGAGACCCAGTACTTC. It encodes CASSARGRLGIGETQYF.

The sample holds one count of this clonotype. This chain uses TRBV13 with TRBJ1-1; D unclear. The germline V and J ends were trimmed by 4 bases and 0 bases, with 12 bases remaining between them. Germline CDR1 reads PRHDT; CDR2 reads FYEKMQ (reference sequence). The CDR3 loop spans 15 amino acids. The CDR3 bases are TGTGCCAGCAGCTCGCCGGGGAGTATGAACACTGAAGCTTTCTTT. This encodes CASSSPGSMNTEAFF.

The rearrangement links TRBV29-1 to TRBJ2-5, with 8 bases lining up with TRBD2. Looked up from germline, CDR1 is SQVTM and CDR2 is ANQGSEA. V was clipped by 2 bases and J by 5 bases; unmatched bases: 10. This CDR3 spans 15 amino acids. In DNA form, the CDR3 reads TGCAGCGTTGAACTAGCGGGTATATCGGGGGAGACCCAGTACTTC. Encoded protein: CSVELAGISGETQYF.

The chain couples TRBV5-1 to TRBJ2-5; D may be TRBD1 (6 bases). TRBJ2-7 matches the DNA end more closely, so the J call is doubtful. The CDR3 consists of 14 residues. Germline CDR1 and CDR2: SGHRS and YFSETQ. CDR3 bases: TGCGCCAGCAGCTTGTTGGACAGCACCTACGAGCAGTACTTC. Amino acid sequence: CASSLLDSTYEQYF.

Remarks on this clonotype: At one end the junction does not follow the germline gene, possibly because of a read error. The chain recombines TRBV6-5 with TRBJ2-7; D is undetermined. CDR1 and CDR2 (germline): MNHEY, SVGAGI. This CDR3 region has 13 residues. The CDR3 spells CASSPADHYGQYF. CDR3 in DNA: TGTGCCAGCAGCCCCGCAGACCACTACGGGCAGTACTTC.

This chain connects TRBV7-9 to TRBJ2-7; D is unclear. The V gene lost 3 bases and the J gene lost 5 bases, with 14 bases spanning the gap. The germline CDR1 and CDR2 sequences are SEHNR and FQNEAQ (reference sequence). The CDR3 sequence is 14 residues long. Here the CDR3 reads CASSFLEGPHEQYF. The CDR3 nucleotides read TGTGCCAGCAGCTTCCTCGAAGGACCCCACGAGCAGTACTTC.

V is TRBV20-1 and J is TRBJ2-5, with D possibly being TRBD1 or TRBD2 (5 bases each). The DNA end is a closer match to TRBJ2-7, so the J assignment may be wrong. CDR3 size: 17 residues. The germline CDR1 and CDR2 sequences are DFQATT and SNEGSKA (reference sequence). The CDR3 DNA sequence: TGCAGTGCTAGAACTACGGGACGCACCGGGGCCTACTACGAGCAGTACTTC. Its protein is CSARTTGRTGAYYEQYF.